These 9 T cell receptor beta chains came from one sample sequenced in a study of blood T cell repertoires in COVID-19. Libraries were prepared by immunoSEQ multiplex PCR; TCRdb keeps only in-frame clonotypes and omits some of them. The data show over 95,000 clones, 85% seen once. Sequencing was performed on peripheral blood. The receptors originated from a human donor in a cohort sampled during active COVID-19.

This chain connects TRBV7-8 to TRBJ1-1, with a possible D match to TRBD1 (5 bases). The germline V and J ends were trimmed by 3 bases and 8 bases, with 25 bases remaining between them. This CDR3 comprises 17 residues. The germline gives CDR1 SGHVS, CDR2 FQNEAQ. The CDR3 DNA reads as TGTGCCAGCAGCTTCGGCCCTTGGGGGGGAGGAATTGGGGAAGCTTTCTTT. Its protein product is CASSFGPWGGGIGEAFF.

This chain joins TRBV2 and TRBJ2-1; 7 bases are a match to TRBD2. The V gene end was trimmed by 7 bases and the J gene end by 2 bases; junction bases not matched to a gene: 5. Germline CDR1 SNHLY, CDR2 FYNNEI. CDR3 length: 14 amino acids. The CDR3: CASNGLVAYNEQFF. CDR3 nucleotides: TGTGCCAGCAACGGACTAGTGGCCTACAATGAGCAGTTCTTC.

In DNA form, the CDR3 reads TGTGCCAGCAGTCACGGACAGAACACTGAAGCTTTCTTT. Translation: CASSHGQNTEAFF. The chain is built from TRBV12-3 or TRBV12-4 and TRBJ1-1; the D gene is possibly TRBD1 (5 bases). V lost 5 bases, J lost 1 base, and 8 bases lay in between. The CDR3 runs to 13 residues.

The chain uses TRBV7-2 and TRBJ1-5, with 8 bases lining up with TRBD1. After removal of 4 bases from V and 2 bases from J, the junction contained 7 bases not matched to a gene. The CDR3 loop spans 16 amino acids. The germline CDR1 and CDR2 sequences are SGHTA and FQGNSA. The CDR3 loop reads CASSSPPGQGNQPQHF. The CDR3, as DNA: TGTGCCAGCAGCTCACCCCCGGGACAGGGCAATCAGCCCCAGCATTTT.

This rearrangement joins TRBV19 to TRBJ2-2, with 7 nucleotides matching TRBD1. The CDR3 is 17 amino acids. Germline-derived CDR1 and CDR2 are LNHDA and SQIVND (reference sequence). With 7 bases clipped from V and 1 base from J, the junction kept 12 bases outside the gene matches. The CDR3 bases are TGTGCCAGTAAGGGGACCAGCAGGACAGGGAACACCGGGGAGCTGTTTTTT. Protein sequence: CASKGTSRTGNTGELFF.

The chain employs TRBV6-5 and TRBJ1-2; 9 nucleotides agree with TRBD1. The CDR3 sequence is 14 residues long. V was clipped by 7 bases and J by 1 base; unmatched bases: 4. Looked up from germline, CDR1 is MNHEY and CDR2 is SVGAGI. CDR3 DNA: TGTGCCAGCAAACAGGGGGCCGATAACTATGGCTACACCTTC. It translates to CASKQGADNYGYTF.

The chain couples TRBV5-4 to TRBJ2-4; D perhaps matches TRBD1 (6 bases). Per the germline V gene, CDR1 is SGHNT and CDR2 is YYREEE (reference sequence). V lost 0 bases and J lost 8, with 12 bases in between. CDR3 length equals 14 residues. Here the CDR3 DNA reads TGTGCCAGCAGCTTGGGGGGGCAGGTGGACATTCAGTACTTC. Protein: CASSLGGQVDIQYF. Full variable domain (outside the CDR3, taken from reference TRBV5-4 and TRBJ2-4): ETGVTQSPTHLIKTRGQQVTLRCSSQSGHNTVSWYQQALGQGPQFIFQYYREEENGRGNFPPRFSGLQFPNYSSELNVNALELDDSALYLCASSLGGQVDIQYFGAGTRLSVL.

The chain recombines TRBV5-1 with TRBJ1-3; tentative D call: TRBD1 (6 bases). Germline V gene sequence: CDR1 SGHRS, CDR2 YFSETQ. The V end lost 6 bases, the J end lost 4 bases, and 17 bases lay between the germline ends. CDR3 length: 15 amino acids. The CDR3 region is CASTLTGLGGNTIYF. For the CDR3, the DNA is TGCGCCAGCACCCTAACAGGGCTGGGGGGAAACACCATATATTTT.

This chain joins TRBV10-2 and TRBJ2-3, with D possibly TRBD1 on 6 matching bases. Germline lookup yields CDR1 WSHSY and CDR2 SAAADI. The CDR3 length is 16 residues. The V gene lost 8 bases and the J gene lost 0 bases, with 18 bases spanning the gap. CDR3 in amino acids: CASDPRDTSSTDTQYF. The DNA of the CDR3 is TGCGCCAGCGACCCCCGGGACACTTCTAGCACAGATACGCAGTATTTT.